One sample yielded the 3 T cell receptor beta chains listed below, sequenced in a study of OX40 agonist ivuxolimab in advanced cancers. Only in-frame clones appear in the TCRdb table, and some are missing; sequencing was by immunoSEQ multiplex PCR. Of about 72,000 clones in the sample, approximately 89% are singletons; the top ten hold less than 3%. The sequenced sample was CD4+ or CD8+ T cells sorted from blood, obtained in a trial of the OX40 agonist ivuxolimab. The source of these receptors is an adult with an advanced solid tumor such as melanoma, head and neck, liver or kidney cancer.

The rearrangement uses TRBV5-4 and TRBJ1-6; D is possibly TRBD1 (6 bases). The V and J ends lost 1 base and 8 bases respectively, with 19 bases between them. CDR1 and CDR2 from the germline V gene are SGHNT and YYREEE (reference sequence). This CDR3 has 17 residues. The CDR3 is CASSLRGTWTLDSPLHF. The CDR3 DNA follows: TGTGCCAGCAGCTTGAGGGGGACATGGACGTTAGATTCACCCCTCCACTTT.

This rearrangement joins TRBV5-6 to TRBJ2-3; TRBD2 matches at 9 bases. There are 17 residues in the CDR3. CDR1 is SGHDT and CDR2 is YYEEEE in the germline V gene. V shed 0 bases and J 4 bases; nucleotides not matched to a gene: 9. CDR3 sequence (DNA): TGTGCCAGCAGCTTGGGTGGGTTAGCGGGAGTATCAGATACGCAGTATTTT. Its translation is CASSLGGLAGVSDTQYF.

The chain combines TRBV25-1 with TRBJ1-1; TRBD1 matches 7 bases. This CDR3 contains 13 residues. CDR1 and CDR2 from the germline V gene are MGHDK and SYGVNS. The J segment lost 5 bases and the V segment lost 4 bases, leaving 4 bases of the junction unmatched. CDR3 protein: CASSGQGMTEAFF. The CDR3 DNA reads TGTGCCAGCAGTGGACAGGGTATGACTGAAGCTTTCTTT.